The subject of this entry is one TCR beta chain. Its antigen remains unidentified. The sequencing template was cDNA reverse transcribed from extracted RNA. Generated by immunoSEQ multiplex PCR, the TCRdb table keeps only in-frame clones and is missing some. Among about 200,000 clones listed, around three fifths were seen once. The data derive from a study of CD8+ T cells in alopecia areata. Background on the study: Twice a day, 5 to 10 mg of oral tofacitinib was administered to treated patients. General observations from the study: The study also sequences resident alphabeta T cells of normal skin in scalp samples. Many expanded lesional clones persisted in scalp and blood during tofacitinib.

As for treatment: oral pan-JAK inhibitor, 5-10 mg twice daily. The researchers isolated CD4+ and CD8+ T cells from PBMCs by sorting. The CDR3 contains 12 residues. Germline CDR1 and CDR2: SQVTM and ANQGSEA. With V trimmed by 4 bases and J by 4 bases, 0 bases remained unmatched. This sample comprised CD4+ T cells sorted from blood, obtained at week 24, from a patient treated with tofacitinib. The clonotype originates from a human donor with alopecia areata. The chain combines TRBV29-1 with TRBJ2-2; TRBD2 agrees at 7 bases. The CDR3 spells CSVGLATGELFF. The CDR3 coding sequence is TGCAGCGTTGGACTAGCCACCGGGGAGCTGTTTTTT.